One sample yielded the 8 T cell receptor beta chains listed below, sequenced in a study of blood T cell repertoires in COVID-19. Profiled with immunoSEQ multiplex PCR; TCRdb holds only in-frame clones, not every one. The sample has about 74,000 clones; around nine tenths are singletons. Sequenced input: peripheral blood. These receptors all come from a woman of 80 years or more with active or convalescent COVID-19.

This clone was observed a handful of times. The CDR3 spells CASRVGTRLFRSSYEQYF. In nucleotides, the CDR3 is TGCGCCAGCAGAGTGGGGACAAGACTCTTCCGGAGCTCCTACGAGCAGTACTTC. The chain combines TRBV10-2 with TRBJ2-7; D might be TRBD1 (6 bases). The CDR3 runs 18 residues. Germline CDR1 and CDR2: WSHSY and SAAADI. Trimming stripped 6 bases from V and 0 bases from J, with 24 bases between.

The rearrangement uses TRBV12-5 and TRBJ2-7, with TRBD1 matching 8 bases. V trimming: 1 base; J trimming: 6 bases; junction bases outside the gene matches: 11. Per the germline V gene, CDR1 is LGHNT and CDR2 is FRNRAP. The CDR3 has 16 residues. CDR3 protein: CASGLGTGGSSGEQYF. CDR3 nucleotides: TGTGCTAGTGGTTTGGGCACAGGGGGTTCTTCGGGCGAGCAGTACTTC.

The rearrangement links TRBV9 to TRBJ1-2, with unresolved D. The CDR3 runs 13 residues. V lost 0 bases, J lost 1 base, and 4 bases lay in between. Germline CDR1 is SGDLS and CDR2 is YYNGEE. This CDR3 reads CASSVAFNYGYTF. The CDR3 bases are TGTGCCAGCAGCGTAGCCTTTAACTATGGCTACACCTTC. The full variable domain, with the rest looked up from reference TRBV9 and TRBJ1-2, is DSGVTQTPKHLITATGQRVTLRCSPRSGDLSVYWYQQSLDQGLQFLIQYYNGEERAKGNILERFSAQQFPDLHSELNLSSLELGDSALYFCASSVAFNYGYTFGSGTRLTVV.

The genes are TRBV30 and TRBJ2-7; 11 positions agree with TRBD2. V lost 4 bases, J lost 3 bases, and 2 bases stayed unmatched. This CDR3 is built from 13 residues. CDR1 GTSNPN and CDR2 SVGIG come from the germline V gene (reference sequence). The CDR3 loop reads CAWKGLADYEQYF. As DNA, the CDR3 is TGTGCCTGGAAGGGACTAGCGGACTACGAGCAGTACTTC.

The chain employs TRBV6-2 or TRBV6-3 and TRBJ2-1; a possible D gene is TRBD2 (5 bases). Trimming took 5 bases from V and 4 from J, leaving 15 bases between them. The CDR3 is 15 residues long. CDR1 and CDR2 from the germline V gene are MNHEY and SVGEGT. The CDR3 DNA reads TGTGCCAGCAGTCCCCCGGGGAGTGTTTACAATGAGCAGTTCTTC. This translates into CASSPPGSVYNEQFF.

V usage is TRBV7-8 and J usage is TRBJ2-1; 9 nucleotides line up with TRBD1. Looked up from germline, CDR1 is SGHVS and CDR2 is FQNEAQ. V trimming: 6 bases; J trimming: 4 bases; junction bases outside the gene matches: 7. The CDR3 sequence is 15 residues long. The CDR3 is CASRPGTGQYNEQFF. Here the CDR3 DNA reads TGTGCCAGCAGACCAGGGACAGGGCAGTACAATGAGCAGTTCTTC.

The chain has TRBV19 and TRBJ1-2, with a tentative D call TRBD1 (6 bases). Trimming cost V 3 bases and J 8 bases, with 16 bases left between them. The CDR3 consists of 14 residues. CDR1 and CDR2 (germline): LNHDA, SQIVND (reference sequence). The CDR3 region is CASSIQGLMKGYTF. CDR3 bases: TGTGCCAGTAGTATTCAGGGGTTGATGAAGGGCTACACCTTC.

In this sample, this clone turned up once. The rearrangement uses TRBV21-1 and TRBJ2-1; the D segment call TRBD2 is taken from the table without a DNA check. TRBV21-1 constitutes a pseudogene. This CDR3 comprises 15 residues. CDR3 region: CASSKSWRGRGEQFF. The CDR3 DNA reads TGTGCCAGCAGCAAAAGTTGGCGGGGGCGGGGTGAGCAGTTCTTC.